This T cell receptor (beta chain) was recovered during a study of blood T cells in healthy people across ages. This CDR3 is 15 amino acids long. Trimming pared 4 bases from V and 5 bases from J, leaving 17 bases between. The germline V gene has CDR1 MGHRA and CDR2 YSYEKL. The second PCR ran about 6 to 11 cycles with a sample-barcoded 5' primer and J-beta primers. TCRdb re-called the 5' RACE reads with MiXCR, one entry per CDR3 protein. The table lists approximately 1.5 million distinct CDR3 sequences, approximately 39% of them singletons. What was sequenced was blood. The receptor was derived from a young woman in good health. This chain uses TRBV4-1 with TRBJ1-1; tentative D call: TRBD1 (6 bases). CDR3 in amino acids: CASSLLRDTWTEAFF. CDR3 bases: TGCGCCAGCAGCCTTCTTAGGGACACCTGGACTGAAGCTTTCTTT.